This T cell receptor beta chain was recovered during a study of blood T cell repertoires in COVID-19. Overall study: Both acute and convalescent COVID-19 samples were obtained from the United States, Italy and Spain. T cells, B-cell-depleted T cells, or PBMCs supplied cDNA or gDNA.

Trimming removed 2 bases from V and 8 bases from J; junction bases left unmatched: 17. Germline CDR1 reads LGHNA; CDR2 reads YNFKEQ. This CDR3 is 18 amino acids long. In the source study's methods: Estimation of nucleated cell counts was performed using reference gene primer amplification. The data were produced by immunoSEQ multiplex PCR, yet TCRdb's version contains in-frame clones alone and is incomplete. The V and J calls and clone size were taken over from that table, and D and trimming were inferred from the DNA. This repertoire shows some 200,000 clones, more than 75% found once; its top ten account for roughly 3.3%.

The sequence was obtained from a man in his sixties or seventies with acute or convalescent COVID-19. The rearrangement uses TRBV4-2 and TRBJ2-1, with 8 positions matching TRBD2. The source material was peripheral blood. This CDR3 is CASSQTIPGTRWRDEQFF. The DNA for the CDR3 is TGTGCCAGCAGCCAAACGATTCCCGGGACTAGATGGAGGGATGAGCAGTTCTTC.